A selection of T cell receptor beta chains follows, all from one sample in a study of regulatory and conventional T cells in RAG deficiency. Profiled with immunoSEQ multiplex PCR; TCRdb holds only in-frame clones, not every one. The sample consists of about 3,300 clones, approximately 94% of them appearing once. The data also belong to a second study, concerning regulatory T cells.

Sequencing was performed on CD4+ Tregs sorted from blood. The receptors originated from a human donor in good health. Each CDR3 is given without its conserved first and last residue. Fields, in order: J gene, CDR3 length, V gene, clone size, CDR3 protein. The listing skips clone size in some rows; elsewhere it reads once, few, many or a size class.

TRBJ1-1,9,TRBV2,NA,ASSGDSEAF
TRBJ2-5,13,TRBV2,NA,ASAKGTARGETQY
TRBJ1-5,11,TRBV30,NA,AGTTGQGRPQH
TRBJ2-4,12,TRBV4-1,NA,ASSQVIPPNIQY
TRBJ2-5,12,TRBV5-1,NA,ASSFVTGQETQY
TRBJ2-1,14,TRBV5-1,NA,ASSLLLSNSYNEQF
TRBJ2-7,14,TRBV28,NA,ASSLLVVGQGYEQY
TRBJ2-7,10,TRBV15,NA,ATSRVGDEQY
TRBJ1-6,13,TRBV6-1,once,ASRDPGQGNSPLH
TRBJ1-1,10,TRBV7-9,NA,ASSLEVQESF
TRBJ2-5,12,TRBV10-1,NA,ASSDTGTGKTQY
TRBJ1-4,12,TRBV7-8,NA,ASTLGGLGEKLF
TRBJ1-2,15,TRBV28,NA,ASSSLAHRVGSYGYT
TRBJ1-5,13,TRBV27,once,ASSLAPVGNQPQH
TRBJ1-2,10,TRBV6-1,few,ASTWERRGYT
TRBJ1-2,10,TRBV19,once,ASSTWGHGYT
TRBJ1-1,11,TRBV6-5,NA,ASSYSLNTEAF
TRBJ2-1,13,TRBV5-1,NA,ASSLVPSGSDEQF
TRBJ2-5,14,TRBV18,NA,ASSPLGLAEGETQY
TRBJ1-4,13,TRBV4-2,NA,ASSRVLRGREKLF
TRBJ2-3,13,TRBV29-1,NA,SVDHGAGTTDTQY
TRBJ2-5,9,TRBV5-6,NA,ASSFGETQY
TRBJ1-2,11,TRBV7-8,NA,ASSRSGSYGYT
TRBJ1-3,14,TRBV19,NA,ASSRNALPSGNTIY
TRBJ1-2,15,TRBV10-2,NA,ASSDPLGQDGNYGYT